These T cell receptor beta chains were read from a single sample in a study of CD8 T cells in ankylosing spondylitis. TCRdb re-called the 5' RACE reads with MiXCR, one entry per CDR3 protein. The table has approximately 400,000 distinct CDR3 sequences, approximately 26% seen once; the top ten hold over 0.8%. The sequenced material came from blood, either unsorted or a sorted T cell fraction (not recorded which). The receptors shown here come from a male donor with ankylosing spondylitis. The CDR3 runs from the conserved cysteine through the conserved F or W. The order of the fields is D gene, J gene, V gene, clone size, CDR3 DNA, CDR3 protein. The D gene is left open where the match is weak. Clone size is stated in some rows and not others, as once, few, many or a class when expanded.

d_gene: -; j_gene: TRBJ1-1; v_gene: TRBV11-2; abundance: few; CDR3nt: TGTGCCAGCAGCGATCGGGGCCGAACGATCCCCTTAATCATGAACACTGAAGCTTTCTTT; CDR3aa: CASSDRGRTIPLIMNTEAFF
d_gene: -; j_gene: TRBJ2-3; v_gene: TRBV10-3; abundance: few; CDR3nt: TGTGCCACCACCAGGAGCGGGGATACGCAGTATTTT; CDR3aa: CATTRSGDTQYF
d_gene: -; j_gene: TRBJ2-5; v_gene: TRBV15; abundance: -; CDR3nt: TGTGCCACCAGCAGACGACGGAACCAAGAGACCCAGTACTTC; CDR3aa: CATSRRRNQETQYF
d_gene: TRBD1; j_gene: TRBJ2-1; v_gene: TRBV7-9; abundance: many; CDR3nt: TGTGCCAGCAGCTCAACAGGGGATAGTGAGCAGTTCTTC; CDR3aa: CASSSTGDSEQFF
d_gene: -; j_gene: TRBJ2-1; v_gene: TRBV24-1; abundance: -; CDR3nt: TGTGCCACCAGTGACCCGTCCACAGGGACCAATGAGCAGTTCTTC; CDR3aa: CATSDPSTGTNEQFF
d_gene: -; j_gene: TRBJ2-3; v_gene: TRBV7-9; abundance: -; CDR3nt: TGTGCCAGCAGCTTAGCCCACGGGGTAGATACGCAGTATTTT; CDR3aa: CASSLAHGVDTQYF
d_gene: -; j_gene: TRBJ1-2; v_gene: TRBV30; abundance: -; CDR3nt: TGTGCCTGGAGGACAGGTACCCTTAACTATGGCTACACCTTC; CDR3aa: CAWRTGTLNYGYTF
d_gene: TRBD1; j_gene: TRBJ1-1; v_gene: TRBV5-1; abundance: -; CDR3nt: TGCGCCAGCAGCGGCCCGGGACAGGGGGCTGGGAACACTGAAGCTTTCTTT; CDR3aa: CASSGPGQGAGNTEAFF
d_gene: -; j_gene: TRBJ2-7; v_gene: TRBV7-2; abundance: few; CDR3nt: TGTGCCAGCAGCTTAAAACCGGGCATCTCCTACGAGCAGTACTTC; CDR3aa: CASSLKPGISYEQYF
d_gene: -; j_gene: TRBJ2-3; v_gene: TRBV20-1; abundance: -; CDR3nt: TGCAGTGCTGGTCGGACTCTTCCCACAGATACGCAGTATTTT; CDR3aa: CSAGRTLPTDTQYF
d_gene: -; j_gene: TRBJ2-7; v_gene: TRBV12-3/TRBV12-4; abundance: few; CDR3nt: TGTGCCAGCAGTTTCTGGGGGGACTACGAGCAGTACTTC; CDR3aa: CASSFWGDYEQYF
d_gene: -; j_gene: TRBJ2-3; v_gene: TRBV14; abundance: -; CDR3nt: TGTGCCAGCAGCCCCAAGAACTCAGATACGCAGTATTTT; CDR3aa: CASSPKNSDTQYF
d_gene: -; j_gene: TRBJ2-1; v_gene: TRBV20-1; abundance: -; CDR3nt: TGCAGTGCCGAAACAGGGCGCGACAATGAGCAGTTCTTC; CDR3aa: CSAETGRDNEQFF
d_gene: -; j_gene: TRBJ1-2; v_gene: TRBV20-1; abundance: few; CDR3nt: TGCAGTGCGCTAGCGGGGCAGGCGCTAGGCTATGGCTACACCTTC; CDR3aa: CSALAGQALGYGYTF
d_gene: -; j_gene: TRBJ2-1; v_gene: TRBV20-1; abundance: -; CDR3nt: TGCAGTGCTTCCAAGGGGCCAGTAACCTACAATGAGCAGTTCTTC; CDR3aa: CSASKGPVTYNEQFF
d_gene: -; j_gene: TRBJ1-1; v_gene: TRBV15; abundance: -; CDR3nt: TGTGCCACCAGCCTGAGGGGGGTGGGGGAAGCTTTCTTT; CDR3aa: CATSLRGVGEAFF
d_gene: -; j_gene: TRBJ1-5; v_gene: TRBV3-1; abundance: few; CDR3nt: TGTGCCAGCAGCCAAGAGGCGTTCGGGAATCAGCCCCAGCATTTT; CDR3aa: CASSQEAFGNQPQHF
d_gene: -; j_gene: TRBJ1-5; v_gene: TRBV20-1; abundance: once; CDR3nt: TGCAGTGCTGGCCCCGGCCCCAATCAGCCCCAGCATTTT; CDR3aa: CSAGPGPNQPQHF
d_gene: TRBD1; j_gene: TRBJ1-2; v_gene: TRBV2; abundance: few; CDR3nt: TGTGCCAGCAGTGTTCGGGGGACAGGGGGATATGGCTACACCTTC; CDR3aa: CASSVRGTGGYGYTF
d_gene: TRBD1; j_gene: TRBJ2-7; v_gene: TRBV20-1; abundance: -; CDR3nt: TGCAGTGCTAGAGATCGACAGGGGGTTTTTCACGAGCAGTACTTC; CDR3aa: CSARDRQGVFHEQYF
d_gene: TRBD2; j_gene: TRBJ2-1; v_gene: TRBV18; abundance: -; CDR3nt: TGTGCCAGCTCACCAAGAACTAGCGGGAGGGGAGCCAATGAGCAGTTCTTC; CDR3aa: CASSPRTSGRGANEQFF
d_gene: -; j_gene: TRBJ1-4; v_gene: TRBV7-8; abundance: -; CDR3nt: TGTGCCAGCAGCTTAGAAGGCAGCAATGAAAAACTGTTTTTT; CDR3aa: CASSLEGSNEKLFF
d_gene: TRBD2; j_gene: TRBJ2-5; v_gene: TRBV29-1; abundance: few; CDR3nt: TGCAGCGTTGAAGGTGTCAGCGGGAGCCGCCAAGAGACCCAGTACTTC; CDR3aa: CSVEGVSGSRQETQYF
d_gene: TRBD1; j_gene: TRBJ2-7; v_gene: TRBV9; abundance: -; CDR3nt: TGTGCCAGCAGCCAGGGACAGGGACCGGCCTACGAGCAGTACTTC; CDR3aa: CASSQGQGPAYEQYF
d_gene: -; j_gene: TRBJ1-4; v_gene: TRBV11-1; abundance: -; CDR3nt: TGTGCCAGCAGCTTAGACCGGGACAACCCCCGATTTGGTAATGAAAAACTGTTTTTT; CDR3aa: CASSLDRDNPRFGNEKLFF
d_gene: -; j_gene: TRBJ2-4; v_gene: TRBV5-1; abundance: few; CDR3nt: TGCGCCAGCAGCACCCAAGTCGCGGTTCCACTAGCCAAAAACATTCAGTACTTC; CDR3aa: CASSTQVAVPLAKNIQYF
d_gene: -; j_gene: TRBJ2-7; v_gene: TRBV10-3; abundance: few; CDR3nt: TGTGCCATCAGTGAGTCGATGAGGGGATTGTACTTC; CDR3aa: CAISESMRGLYF
d_gene: -; j_gene: TRBJ2-5; v_gene: TRBV3-1; abundance: few; CDR3nt: TGTGCCAGCAGCCAAGGCCTTCGGTTGGAGCCCCAGTACTTC; CDR3aa: CASSQGLRLEPQYF
d_gene: -; j_gene: TRBJ2-7; v_gene: TRBV5-1; abundance: -; CDR3nt: TGCGCCAGCAGCTCGGACGGCTCCGGTTCCTACGAGCAGTACTTC; CDR3aa: CASSSDGSGSYEQYF
d_gene: TRBD2; j_gene: TRBJ2-1; v_gene: TRBV5-1; abundance: -; CDR3nt: TGCGCCAGCGCCTTAGGGGTAGCGGGTGAAGAGCAGTTCTTC; CDR3aa: CASALGVAGEEQFF
d_gene: -; j_gene: TRBJ2-2; v_gene: TRBV29-1; abundance: -; CDR3nt: TGCAGCGTGAGACAGCGGAACACCGGGGAGCTGTTTTTT; CDR3aa: CSVRQRNTGELFF
d_gene: -; j_gene: TRBJ2-2; v_gene: TRBV18; abundance: -; CDR3nt: TGTGCCAGCTCACGGGAGACAACGAACACCGGGGAGCTGTTTTTT; CDR3aa: CASSRETTNTGELFF
d_gene: -; j_gene: TRBJ1-1; v_gene: TRBV7-9; abundance: -; CDR3nt: TGTGCCAGCAGCTTATACCTCGGGGATGAAGCTTTCTTT; CDR3aa: CASSLYLGDEAFF
d_gene: -; j_gene: TRBJ1-5; v_gene: TRBV10-3; abundance: few; CDR3nt: TGTGCCATCAGTGAGTCCGGCAGGGCAAGTAGCAATCAGCCCCAGCATTTT; CDR3aa: CAISESGRASSNQPQHF
d_gene: TRBD2; j_gene: TRBJ2-1; v_gene: TRBV9; abundance: few; CDR3nt: TGTGCCAGCAGCGTTCTAGCGGGAGGGTGGAATGAGCAGTTCTTC; CDR3aa: CASSVLAGGWNEQFF
d_gene: -; j_gene: TRBJ2-7; v_gene: TRBV20-1; abundance: -; CDR3nt: TGCAGTGCTAGGGCTGCTAGTTCCCCCCGCGAGCAGTACTTC; CDR3aa: CSARAASSPREQYF
d_gene: TRBD1; j_gene: TRBJ2-5; v_gene: TRBV20-1; abundance: -; CDR3nt: TGCAGTGCAGACCGACAGGGTGAGACCCAGTACTTC; CDR3aa: CSADRQGETQYF
d_gene: -; j_gene: TRBJ2-2; v_gene: TRBV24-1; abundance: few; CDR3nt: TGTGCCACCAGTGACTGGACAGGGAGGGCCGGGGAGCTGTTTTTT; CDR3aa: CATSDWTGRAGELFF
d_gene: TRBD2; j_gene: TRBJ2-1; v_gene: TRBV24-1; abundance: many; CDR3nt: TGTGCCACCAGTGACCCGAATCCTAGCGGAAAGACTCAGAGATTCTCCTACAATGAGCAGTTCTTC; CDR3aa: CATSDPNPSGKTQRFSYNEQFF
d_gene: -; j_gene: TRBJ1-1; v_gene: TRBV18; abundance: -; CDR3nt: TGTGCCAGCTCACCCGGAGGGTCCAACACTGAAGCTTTCTTT; CDR3aa: CASSPGGSNTEAFF
d_gene: -; j_gene: TRBJ2-6; v_gene: TRBV27; abundance: -; CDR3nt: TGTGCCAGCAGTTTAAGAGGGACATTCGTCTCTGGGGCCAACGTCCTGACTTTC; CDR3aa: CASSLRGTFVSGANVLTF
d_gene: -; j_gene: TRBJ2-7; v_gene: TRBV20-1; abundance: -; CDR3nt: TGCAGTGCCACGGGTCCTAGCTCCTACGAGCAGTACTTC; CDR3aa: CSATGPSSYEQYF
d_gene: TRBD1; j_gene: TRBJ1-2; v_gene: TRBV28; abundance: few; CDR3nt: TGTGCCAGCAGTTCGGGACAGACCTATGGCTACACCTTC; CDR3aa: CASSSGQTYGYTF
d_gene: TRBD1; j_gene: TRBJ1-5; v_gene: TRBV15; abundance: few; CDR3nt: TGTGCCACCAGCGACCCAGTACAGGGGGTCACTCAGCCCCAGCATTTT; CDR3aa: CATSDPVQGVTQPQHF
d_gene: TRBD1; j_gene: TRBJ1-3; v_gene: TRBV28; abundance: few; CDR3nt: TGTGCCAGCAGGCCGACCGGGACAGGCTCTGGAAACACCATATATTTT; CDR3aa: CASRPTGTGSGNTIYF
d_gene: TRBD2; j_gene: TRBJ2-5; v_gene: TRBV11-1; abundance: many; CDR3nt: TGTGCCAGCAGCCCGCGGACTAGCGGGAGAGCTTACCAAGAGACCCAGTACTTC; CDR3aa: CASSPRTSGRAYQETQYF
d_gene: -; j_gene: TRBJ1-3; v_gene: TRBV12-3/TRBV12-4; abundance: many; CDR3nt: TGTGCCAGCAGTCGCCGGAAGGCGCTATCTGGAAACACCATATATTTT; CDR3aa: CASSRRKALSGNTIYF
d_gene: -; j_gene: TRBJ2-3; v_gene: TRBV7-2; abundance: many; CDR3nt: TGTGCCAGCAGCTCCGAGGCCACAGATACGCAGTATTTT; CDR3aa: CASSSEATDTQYF
d_gene: -; j_gene: TRBJ2-1; v_gene: TRBV7-2; abundance: few; CDR3nt: TGTGCCAGCAGATCCGGGACCTACAATGAGCAGTTCTTC; CDR3aa: CASRSGTYNEQFF
d_gene: -; j_gene: TRBJ2-3; v_gene: TRBV5-1; abundance: few; CDR3nt: TGCGCCAGCAGCTTGGGGGGGATAGATACGCAGTATTTT; CDR3aa: CASSLGGIDTQYF
d_gene: -; j_gene: TRBJ1-6; v_gene: TRBV12-3/TRBV12-4; abundance: few; CDR3nt: TGTGCCAGCAGTTTGTCGGCAGGGGATTCACCCCTCCACTTT; CDR3aa: CASSLSAGDSPLHF
d_gene: TRBD1; j_gene: TRBJ1-3; v_gene: TRBV7-2; abundance: -; CDR3nt: TGTGCCATCAGGACAGGGGGCGGAAACACCATATATTTT; CDR3aa: CAIRTGGGNTIYF
d_gene: -; j_gene: TRBJ2-3; v_gene: TRBV5-1; abundance: few; CDR3nt: TGCGCCAGCAGCTTGAGTAAAGCTACGCAGTATTTT; CDR3aa: CASSLSKATQYF
d_gene: -; j_gene: TRBJ2-1; v_gene: TRBV7-9; abundance: -; CDR3nt: TGTGCCAGCAGCTACGGGACACCTTCCTACAATGAGCAGTTCTTC; CDR3aa: CASSYGTPSYNEQFF
d_gene: TRBD1; j_gene: TRBJ2-7; v_gene: TRBV3-1; abundance: -; CDR3nt: TGTGCCAGCAGCCCTCCGGGACAGGGGGCGCAGGAGCAGTACTTC; CDR3aa: CASSPPGQGAQEQYF